These T cell receptor beta chains were read from a single sample in a study of blood T cells in healthy people across ages. TCRdb reprocessed the 5' RACE reads with MiXCR, giving one entry per CDR3 protein. The sample records roughly 680,000 distinct CDR3 sequences, approximately 52% being singletons. The sequencing sample was made of blood. These receptors came from a woman over 75 in good health. The CDR3 runs from the conserved cysteine through the conserved F or W. The D gene is left open where the match is weak. Not every row has a clone size; where given, it reads once, few, many or a size class.

size	J	V	D	DNA	CDR3
-	TRBJ2-1	TRBV15	-	TGTGCCACCAGCAGAGCTGGATACAATGAGCAGTTCTTC	CATSRAGYNEQFF
once	TRBJ1-5	TRBV29-1	-	TGCAGCGTTGGGACCGGGCAGGATAGCAATCAGCCCCAGCATTTT	CSVGTGQDSNQPQHF
many	TRBJ2-1	TRBV7-9	TRBD2	TGTGCCAGCAGCAGTAGCGGGTCCTACAATGAGCAGTTCTTC	CASSSSGSYNEQFF
few	TRBJ2-2	TRBV3-1	-	TGTGCCAGCAGCCCCGGGATCCCCACCGGGGAGCTGTTTTTT	CASSPGIPTGELFF
-	TRBJ2-3	TRBV11-2	TRBD2	TGTGCCAGCAGCTCCCGGACTAGCGGGATCACAGATACGCAGTATTTT	CASSSRTSGITDTQYF
-	TRBJ2-7	TRBV27	TRBD2	TGTGCCAGCAGTCCGGGACTAGCGGAGGGATCCTACGAGCAGTACTTC	CASSPGLAEGSYEQYF
-	TRBJ2-2	TRBV5-5	TRBD2	TGTGCCAGCAGCTCGCTGCGGGGGGCCGGGGAGCTGTTTTTT	CASSSLRGAGELFF
-	TRBJ2-1	TRBV20-1	TRBD2	TGCAGTGCTGGGACGATACTAGCGGGGGGGTTTGAGCAGTTCTTC	CSAGTILAGGFEQFF
-	TRBJ2-2	TRBV7-2	-	TGTGCCAGCAGCTTCCGGGGATTTATGACCGGGGAGCTGTTTTTT	CASSFRGFMTGELFF
many	TRBJ2-1	TRBV7-2	-	TGTGCCAGCAGCTTAGGGCCTCCTTCCTACAATGAGCAGTTCTTC	CASSLGPPSYNEQFF
many	TRBJ2-7	TRBV5-1	-	TGCGCCAGCAGCTACGAAGGGTTATACTACGAGCAGTACTTC	CASSYEGLYYEQYF
many	TRBJ2-5	TRBV29-1	-	TGCAGCGTCGCCCGGCGACAGAAACAAGAGACCCAGTACTTC	CSVARRQKQETQYF
few	TRBJ1-1	TRBV29-1	TRBD1	TGCAGCGGAGTGGGACAGGTATTACCTGAAGCTTTCTTT	CSGVGQVLPEAFF
-	TRBJ2-5	TRBV12-3/TRBV12-4	TRBD2	TGTGCCAGCACGTCAATTAGCGGGAGAACGCAGACCCAGTACTTC	CASTSISGRTQTQYF
many	TRBJ1-4	TRBV28	-	TGTGCCAGCAGTCTAAGGGACGGCGGGCGTCGTAATGAAAAACTGTTTTTT	CASSLRDGGRRNEKLFF
few	TRBJ2-5	TRBV18	-	TGTGCCAGCTCACCCTCGGCTTCCGACCAGTACTTC	CASSPSASDQYF
-	TRBJ2-1	TRBV24-1	TRBD2	TGTGCCACCAGTGACTCCAGTGTGGGCGGGAGGTCGACTGAGCAGTTCTTC	CATSDSSVGGRSTEQFF
-	TRBJ1-1	TRBV25-1	-	TGTGCCAGCAGTGAAGGAGAGAGGGGTTGCGAAGCTTTCTTT	CASSEGERGCEAFF
-	TRBJ2-5	TRBV2	-	TGTGCCAGCAGTGAAAGTGGGGTTAGTCTAACCCAGTACTTC	CASSESGVSLTQYF
once	TRBJ2-1	TRBV7-9	-	TGTGCCGGTGACATCCAGGGCAATGAGCAGTTCTTC	CAGDIQGNEQFF
-	TRBJ1-3	TRBV20-1	TRBD1	TGCAGTGCTACACCCCCCGGGACAGGGACTAACACCATATATTTT	CSATPPGTGTNTIYF
-	TRBJ2-7	TRBV12-3/TRBV12-4	TRBD1	TGTGCCAGCAGCCAAGACAGGGAGCTGACCTACGAGCAGTACTTC	CASSQDRELTYEQYF
once	TRBJ2-2	TRBV5-1	TRBD2	TGCGCCAGCAGCTTGGCCCCGCGGGAGCGCCAATCCGGGGAGCTGTTTTTT	CASSLAPRERQSGELFF
many	TRBJ2-5	TRBV28	TRBD2	TGTGCCAGTTTAGCGGGACCTCAAGAGACCCAGTACTTC	CASLAGPQETQYF